These T cell receptor beta chains were read from a single sample in a study of blood T cell repertoires in COVID-19. Repertoires were generated with immunoSEQ multiplex PCR, while TCRdb's copy carries only in-frame clones and drops some. The sample contains 110,000 or so clones, around 85% of which appear only once. Material for sequencing was peripheral blood. The source of these receptors is a human donor in a cohort sampled during active COVID-19. The CDR3 runs from the conserved cysteine through the conserved F or W. D genes are given only for firm matches. Where a row states a size, it is once, few, many or the class of an expanded clone; other rows omit it.

d_gene: NA; abundance: NA; j_gene: TRBJ2-5; v_gene: TRBV6-2/TRBV6-3; CDR3aa: CASSFNRARVETQYF; CDR3nt: TGTGCCAGCAGCTTCAACAGGGCGCGCGTAGAGACCCAGTACTTC
d_gene: TRBD2; abundance: NA; j_gene: TRBJ2-7; v_gene: TRBV7-2; CDR3aa: CASSSSGGYEQYF; CDR3nt: TGTGCCAGCAGCTCGAGCGGGGGCTACGAGCAGTACTTC
d_gene: TRBD1; abundance: NA; j_gene: TRBJ1-1; v_gene: TRBV5-4; CDR3aa: CASSFNRGQGTEAFF; CDR3nt: TGTGCCAGCAGCTTCAACAGGGGGCAGGGCACTGAAGCTTTCTTT
d_gene: NA; abundance: NA; j_gene: TRBJ1-1; v_gene: TRBV6-5; CDR3aa: CASSPPTGKGTEAFF; CDR3nt: TGTGCCAGCAGCCCCCCCACAGGGAAGGGAACTGAAGCTTTCTTT
d_gene: TRBD1; abundance: NA; j_gene: TRBJ2-2; v_gene: TRBV2; CDR3aa: CASSEAAQGRAGELFF; CDR3nt: TGTGCCAGCAGTGAGGCCGCACAGGGGCGAGCCGGGGAGCTGTTTTTT
d_gene: NA; abundance: NA; j_gene: TRBJ2-1; v_gene: TRBV7-6; CDR3aa: CASRALTSYNEQFF; CDR3nt: TGTGCCAGCAGAGCCCTAACGAGCTACAATGAGCAGTTCTTC
d_gene: TRBD2; abundance: NA; j_gene: TRBJ2-3; v_gene: TRBV5-1; CDR3aa: CASSPAGGLTDTQYF; CDR3nt: TGCGCCAGCAGCCCAGCGGGGGGGCTAACAGATACGCAGTATTTT
d_gene: TRBD1; abundance: NA; j_gene: TRBJ1-3; v_gene: TRBV5-1; CDR3aa: CASSLRTGNSGNTIYF; CDR3nt: TGCGCCAGCAGCCTCCGGACAGGGAACTCTGGAAACACCATATATTTT
d_gene: NA; abundance: NA; j_gene: TRBJ1-3; v_gene: TRBV7-9; CDR3aa: CASSPGGQGFGNTIYF; CDR3nt: TGTGCCAGCAGCCCGGGGGGGCAGGGCTTTGGAAACACCATATATTTT
d_gene: NA; abundance: NA; j_gene: TRBJ1-1; v_gene: TRBV6-5; CDR3aa: CASSHVAGDTEAFF; CDR3nt: TGTGCCAGCAGCCACGTCGCGGGGGACACTGAAGCTTTCTTT
d_gene: TRBD2; abundance: NA; j_gene: TRBJ2-1; v_gene: TRBV6-2/TRBV6-3; CDR3aa: CASSYLAGFNYNEQFF; CDR3nt: TGTGCCAGCAGTTACTTAGCGGGGTTTAATTACAATGAGCAGTTCTTC
d_gene: NA; abundance: NA; j_gene: TRBJ2-5; v_gene: TRBV7-3; CDR3aa: CASSLRWGEEETQYF; CDR3nt: TGTGCCAGCAGCTTAAGGTGGGGGGAGGAAGAGACCCAGTACTTC
d_gene: TRBD2; abundance: NA; j_gene: TRBJ2-1; v_gene: TRBV6-1; CDR3aa: CASREAGAPYNEQFF; CDR3nt: TGTGCCAGCAGGGAAGCGGGGGCTCCTTACAATGAGCAGTTCTTC
d_gene: NA; abundance: NA; j_gene: TRBJ2-7; v_gene: TRBV3-1/TRBV3-2; CDR3aa: CASSRLPSGEEQYF; CDR3nt: TGTGCCAGCAGCCGTCTTCCATCGGGGGAGGAGCAGTACTTC
d_gene: TRBD1; abundance: once; j_gene: TRBJ2-3; v_gene: TRBV7-9; CDR3aa: CASSLGDRDFADTQYF; CDR3nt: TGTGCCAGCAGCTTAGGGGACAGGGACTTTGCAGATACGCAGTATTTT
d_gene: NA; abundance: NA; j_gene: TRBJ1-4; v_gene: TRBV7-2; CDR3aa: CASSLEGTGRGKLFF; CDR3nt: TGTGCCAGCAGCTTAGAAGGGACCGGGAGGGGAAAACTGTTTTTT
d_gene: TRBD1; abundance: NA; j_gene: TRBJ1-1; v_gene: TRBV30; CDR3aa: CAWSGQGGFTEAFF; CDR3nt: TGTGCCTGGAGTGGACAGGGGGGTTTCACTGAAGCTTTCTTT
d_gene: TRBD2; abundance: NA; j_gene: TRBJ2-7; v_gene: TRBV5-1; CDR3aa: CASSEERGHSYEQYF; CDR3nt: TGCGCCAGCAGCGAGGAGCGGGGGCACTCCTACGAGCAGTACTTC
d_gene: NA; abundance: NA; j_gene: TRBJ2-7; v_gene: TRBV25-1; CDR3aa: CASSSPELYEQYF; CDR3nt: TGTGCCAGCAGTAGCCCCGAACTCTACGAGCAGTACTTC
d_gene: TRBD2; abundance: NA; j_gene: TRBJ2-1; v_gene: TRBV19; CDR3aa: CASSIGPTSGGHFF; CDR3nt: TGTGCCAGTAGTATAGGTCCCACTAGCGGGGGTCACTTCTTC
d_gene: TRBD1; abundance: NA; j_gene: TRBJ1-1; v_gene: TRBV23-1; CDR3aa: CASSHPGDRTLNTEAFF; CDR3nt: TGCGCCAGCAGTCACCCCGGGGACAGGACCTTGAACACTGAAGCTTTCTTT
d_gene: TRBD1; abundance: NA; j_gene: TRBJ2-1; v_gene: TRBV11-2; CDR3aa: CASSLLQGAYNEQFF; CDR3nt: TGTGCCAGCAGCTTACTACAGGGGGCTTACAATGAGCAGTTCTTC
d_gene: NA; abundance: NA; j_gene: TRBJ2-7; v_gene: TRBV15; CDR3aa: CATSRDLKALTYEQYF; CDR3nt: TGTGCCACCAGCAGAGATCTCAAAGCCCTAACCTACGAGCAGTACTTC
d_gene: NA; abundance: NA; j_gene: TRBJ2-3; v_gene: TRBV5-1; CDR3aa: CASSLWSPSTDTQYF; CDR3nt: TGCGCCAGCAGCTTGTGGAGTCCTAGCACAGATACGCAGTATTTT
d_gene: NA; abundance: NA; j_gene: TRBJ1-1; v_gene: TRBV6-2/TRBV6-3; CDR3aa: CASSYPASESMNTEAFF; CDR3nt: TGTGCCAGCAGTTACCCCGCCTCCGAGAGCATGAACACTGAAGCTTTCTTT
d_gene: NA; abundance: NA; j_gene: TRBJ2-6; v_gene: TRBV10-3; CDR3aa: CAISEGQSQAGANVLTF; CDR3nt: TGTGCCATCAGTGAGGGACAGTCCCAGGCTGGGGCCAACGTCCTGACTTTC
d_gene: TRBD1; abundance: once; j_gene: TRBJ1-2; v_gene: TRBV27; CDR3aa: CASSLSRGEEIYGYTF; CDR3nt: TGTGCCAGCAGTTTGAGCAGGGGGGAAGAGATCTATGGCTACACCTTC
d_gene: TRBD1; abundance: once; j_gene: TRBJ1-5; v_gene: TRBV7-8; CDR3aa: CASSWDRHQPQHF; CDR3nt: TGTGCCAGCAGCTGGGACAGGCATCAGCCCCAGCATTTT
d_gene: NA; abundance: NA; j_gene: TRBJ2-2; v_gene: TRBV6-5; CDR3aa: CASSRTLGELFF; CDR3nt: TGTGCCAGCAGCCGTACATTGGGGGAGCTGTTTTTT
d_gene: NA; abundance: few; j_gene: TRBJ1-6; v_gene: TRBV5-6; CDR3aa: CASSLSRVRNSPLHF; CDR3nt: TGTGCCAGCAGCCTGTCCAGGGTCCGTAATTCACCCCTCCACTTT
d_gene: NA; abundance: NA; j_gene: TRBJ2-2; v_gene: TRBV4-3; CDR3aa: CASSPDGTPNTGELFF; CDR3nt: TGCGCCAGCAGCCCAGACGGGACACCGAACACCGGGGAGCTGTTTTTT
d_gene: TRBD1; abundance: NA; j_gene: TRBJ1-2; v_gene: TRBV2; CDR3aa: CASTVDRGRHYGYTF; CDR3nt: TGTGCCAGCACTGTGGACAGGGGCCGCCACTATGGCTACACCTTC
d_gene: NA; abundance: NA; j_gene: TRBJ2-5; v_gene: TRBV7-2; CDR3aa: CASSLGPSWETQYF; CDR3nt: TGTGCCAGCAGCTTAGGCCCTAGCTGGGAGACCCAGTACTTC
d_gene: TRBD1; abundance: NA; j_gene: TRBJ1-2; v_gene: TRBV6-6; CDR3aa: CASSPGTGDLGYTF; CDR3nt: TGTGCCAGCAGTCCCGGGACAGGGGATCTCGGCTACACCTTC
d_gene: NA; abundance: NA; j_gene: TRBJ1-1; v_gene: TRBV18; CDR3aa: CASSPPSSGRAFF; CDR3nt: TGTGCCAGCTCACCACCTTCCTCGGGGAGGGCTTTCTTT
d_gene: TRBD1; abundance: NA; j_gene: TRBJ1-5; v_gene: TRBV24-1; CDR3aa: CATSDMTGEDRPQHF; CDR3nt: TGTGCCACCAGTGATATGACAGGGGAAGATCGGCCCCAGCATTTT
d_gene: NA; abundance: NA; j_gene: TRBJ2-7; v_gene: TRBV5-6; CDR3aa: CASSLAQGRQNEQYF; CDR3nt: TGTGCCAGCAGCTTGGCCCAAGGGAGGCAAAACGAGCAGTACTTC
d_gene: TRBD1; abundance: few; j_gene: TRBJ1-5; v_gene: TRBV7-8; CDR3aa: CASSITGQGRRGNQPQHF; CDR3nt: TGTGCCAGCAGCATCACGGGACAGGGGAGAAGGGGCAATCAGCCCCAGCATTTT
d_gene: NA; abundance: NA; j_gene: TRBJ2-1; v_gene: TRBV19; CDR3aa: CASSIDLGDEQFF; CDR3nt: TGTGCCAGTAGTATAGATCTCGGGGATGAGCAGTTCTTC
d_gene: TRBD2; abundance: NA; j_gene: TRBJ2-7; v_gene: TRBV2; CDR3aa: CASSGLAGASYEQYF; CDR3nt: TGTGCCAGCAGTGGTCTAGCGGGCGCATCCTACGAGCAGTACTTC
d_gene: TRBD2; abundance: once; j_gene: TRBJ2-3; v_gene: TRBV18; CDR3aa: CASSPGLAGVDTQYF; CDR3nt: TGTGCCAGCTCACCAGGGCTAGCGGGGGTGGATACGCAGTATTTT
d_gene: NA; abundance: NA; j_gene: TRBJ2-6; v_gene: TRBV4-3; CDR3aa: CASSQDRGVGANVLTF; CDR3nt: TGCGCCAGCAGCCAAGATAGGGGTGTGGGGGCCAACGTCCTGACTTTC
d_gene: NA; abundance: NA; j_gene: TRBJ2-6; v_gene: TRBV5-1; CDR3aa: CASEVDGANVLTF; CDR3nt: TGCGCCAGTGAGGTCGATGGGGCCAACGTCCTGACTTTC
d_gene: TRBD1; abundance: NA; j_gene: TRBJ2-1; v_gene: TRBV7-9; CDR3aa: CASSVGQVPNEQFF; CDR3nt: TGTGCCAGCAGCGTTGGACAGGTACCCAATGAGCAGTTCTTC
d_gene: NA; abundance: NA; j_gene: TRBJ1-2; v_gene: TRBV7-6; CDR3aa: CASSPEPGYGYTF; CDR3nt: TGTGCCAGCAGCCCCGAGCCAGGCTATGGCTACACCTTC